Included here is one T cell receptor (beta chain) sequence, with context. The data were taken from a study of tumor and adjacent non-tumor tissue in lung cancer. Study overall: Histology: 11 to 13 adenocarcinoma, a couple of squamous cell carcinoma, 1 small cell lung cancer. Stage I to III disease affected 9 to 10 men and 5 women aged 31 to 76.

The template was RNA from unsorted bulk tissue. Between August and November 2014, newly diagnosed, chemotherapy-naive lung cancer patients underwent thoracic surgery in China. The library came from three nested PCR rounds adapted from ARM-PCR protocols. TCRdb ran MiXCR on the multiplex PCR reads and lists one entry per CDR3 protein. The sample holds about 93,000 distinct CDR3 sequences, roughly 66% seen once. The junction had 9 bases not matched to a gene; V was cut back by 3 bases and J by 4 bases. Germline lookup yields CDR1 SGHAT and CDR2 FQNNGV. The CDR3 loop spans 16 amino acids. The receptor's source is a man between 60 and 75 years old with non-small cell lung cancer. The chain combines TRBV11-2 with TRBJ2-1, with TRBD2 matching over 7 bases. Sample: lung tumor tissue. CDR3 in amino acids: CASSLRGLDAYNEQFF. CDR3 DNA: TGTGCCAGCAGCTTGCGAGGACTAGACGCATACAATGAGCAGTTCTTC.